This T cell receptor beta chain appears in the sequencing data of a study of siplizumab effects on memory and regulatory T cells. Turning to this clone: Antigen unknown.

Some clones are missing from TCRdb's copy, which holds only in-frame ones; the method was immunoSEQ multiplex PCR. The sample gives fewer than 100,000 clones, approximately 95% of which show up once; less than 20% is in the top ten. Study-wide points: No assignable naive or memory phenotype existed for roughly 80-97% of proliferating CD4+ or CD8+ clones. Sequences below about 10^-5 frequency were poorly captured. As a result, only a minor fraction of alloreactive clones mapped to unstimulated subsets. Alloreactive sequences traceable to unstimulated CD4+ memory cells were significantly reduced by siplizumab.

V shed 9 bases, J shed 9 bases, and the junction held 13 bases outside the gene matches. Germline-derived CDR1 and CDR2 are MNHEY and SMNVEV (reference sequence). This CDR3 is built from 13 residues. The receptor comes from a human donor in good health. The chain carries TRBV27 and TRBJ2-7; TRBD1 matches 8 bases. The sample consisted of CD8+ T cells sorted from blood. The chain's CDR3 is CASIGTGGFRQYF. The CDR3 DNA is TGTGCCAGTATCGGGACAGGCGGGTTCAGGCAGTACTTC.